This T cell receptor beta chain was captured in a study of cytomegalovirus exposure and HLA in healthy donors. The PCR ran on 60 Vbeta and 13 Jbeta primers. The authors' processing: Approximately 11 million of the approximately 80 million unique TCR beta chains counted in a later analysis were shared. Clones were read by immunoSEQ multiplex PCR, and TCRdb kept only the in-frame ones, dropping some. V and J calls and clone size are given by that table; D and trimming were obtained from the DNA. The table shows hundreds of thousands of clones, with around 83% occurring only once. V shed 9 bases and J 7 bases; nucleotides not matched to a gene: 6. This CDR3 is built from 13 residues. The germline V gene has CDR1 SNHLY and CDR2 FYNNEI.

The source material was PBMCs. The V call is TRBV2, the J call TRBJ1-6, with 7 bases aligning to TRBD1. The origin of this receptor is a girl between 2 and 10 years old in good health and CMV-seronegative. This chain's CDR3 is CARTGKGNSPLHF. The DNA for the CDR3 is TGTGCCAGGACAGGGAAAGGGAATTCACCCCTCCACTTT.